The next 22 T cell receptor beta chains were all read from a single sample in a study of Graves' ophthalmopathy and Graves' hyperthyroidism. The TCR beta CDR3 regions underwent amplification from RNA transcripts. Following a first-round RT-PCR that used HTBI primers, a second-round multiplex PCR was carried out. TCRdb reprocessed the multiplex PCR reads via MiXCR and lists one record per CDR3 protein. The sample shows roughly 600,000 distinct CDR3 sequences, just under 40% of them seen only once. Material: peripheral blood or thyroid tissue (not recorded which). The receptors stem from an adult man with Graves' hyperthyroidism.

This clonotype has at least ten counts. The chain carries TRBV6-5 and TRBJ2-5, with 9 nucleotides matching TRBD2. The CDR3 consists of 16 residues. The trim removed 2 bases at V and 5 bases at J, leaving 9 bases unmatched. Germline V gives CDR1 MNHEY, CDR2 SVGAGI. This chain's CDR3 is CASSYIASGIVETQYF. The CDR3 nucleotides read TGTGCCAGCAGTTACATAGCTAGCGGGATTGTGGAGACCCAGTACTTC.

This clonotype was recorded only once. A clone one base away is much larger, so this may be a read error. The chain links TRBV19 to TRBJ1-1; D call uncertain. The CDR3 spans 14 residues. Germline assignment: CDR1 LNHDA and CDR2 SQIVND (reference sequence). V was cut by 3 bases and J by 3 bases, with 11 bases left in between. The CDR3 DNA is TGTGCCAGTAGTATTCTATGGGAGGACACTGAAGCTTTCTTT. Amino acids: CASSILWEDTEAFF.

The chain links TRBV19 to TRBJ1-1; no firm D call. This CDR3 comprises 16 residues. The V end was cut by 7 bases, the J end by 3 bases, with 21 bases between. Per the germline V gene, CDR1 is LNHDA and CDR2 is SQIVND (reference sequence). CDR3 DNA: TGTGCCAGTACCCCCCCCGGAGGGCTGGGCTACACTGAAGCTTTCTTT. Amino acids: CASTPPGGLGYTEAFF.

This clonotype was counted only a few times. The CDR3 protein is CASSPVGPGYTF. The CDR3 DNA reads TGTGCCAGCAGCCCCGTGGGGCCTGGCTACACCTTC. The chain links TRBV7-6 to TRBJ1-2, with D perhaps TRBD1 (5 bases). The CDR3 has 12 amino acids. Trimming stripped 5 bases from V and 7 bases from J, with 11 bases between. The germline CDR1 and CDR2 sequences are SGHVS and FNYEAQ.

The chain couples TRBV11-2 to TRBJ1-6, with TRBD1 as a possible D gene (5 bases). Germline CDR1 is SGHAT and CDR2 is FQNNGV. V lost 6 bases and J lost 10, with 13 bases in between. The CDR3 runs 13 residues. CDR3 bases: TGTGCCAGCAGTAAGGCAGGGAGCTCACCCCTCCACTTT. It yields the protein CASSKAGSSPLHF.

The chain combines TRBV15 with TRBJ1-1; no clear D gene. V was pared by 5 bases and J by 0 bases, with 7 bases between. This CDR3 has 13 residues. Germline V gives CDR1 LNHNV, CDR2 YYDKDF (reference sequence). The CDR3 loop reads CATSPTVNTEAFF. In DNA form, the CDR3 reads TGTGCCACCAGCCCTACAGTGAACACTGAAGCTTTCTTT.

The chain is built from TRBV6-6 and TRBJ1-3, with D uncertain. Germline CDR1 MNHNY, CDR2 SVGAGI (reference sequence). V was trimmed by 5 bases and J by 4 bases, leaving 12 bases between them. The CDR3 is 14 amino acids. CDR3 amino acids: CASSEARRGNTIYF. The CDR3 bases are TGTGCCAGCAGTGAAGCCCGCAGGGGAAACACCATATATTTT.

The sample holds one count of this clonotype. The chain has TRBV2 and TRBJ1-2; tentative D call: TRBD1 (5 bases). Between the trimmed V and J ends, which lost 4 bases and 3 bases, there was a span of 9 bases. Germline lookup yields CDR1 SNHLY and CDR2 FYNNEI. The CDR3 runs to 13 residues. The CDR3 reads CASSGGSDYGYTF. For the CDR3, the DNA is TGTGCCAGCAGTGGGGGCAGTGACTATGGCTACACCTTC.

About this clonotype: The junction and the germline gene differ at one end; a read error may be behind it. V and J are TRBV20-1 and TRBJ2-2, with 9 bases aligning to TRBD2. The germline V gene has CDR1 DFQATT and CDR2 SNEGSKA (reference sequence). CDR3 length equals 13 residues. Written as DNA, the CDR3 is TGCAGTGCTAGACCTAGCGGGACCGGGGAGCTGTTTTTC. This sequence encodes CSARPSGTGELFF.

This clonotype was detected only once. V gene TRBV12-5 combines with J gene TRBJ2-6, with 11 positions matching TRBD1. CDR3 length: 17 residues. Per the germline V gene, CDR1 is LGHNT and CDR2 is FRNRAP. The CDR3 DNA reads as TGTGCCAGCAGTAATCCGGGACAGGGGGCTGGGGCCAACGTCCTGACTTTC. Its protein is CASSNPGQGAGANVLTF.

This clonotype was seen ten or more times. The chain couples TRBV15 to TRBJ1-5; D not certain. V was shortened by 0 bases and J by 4 bases, with 13 bases between the two germline ends. The CDR3 has 16 amino acids. The germline CDR1 and CDR2 sequences are LNHNV and YYDKDF (reference sequence). For the CDR3, the DNA is TGTGCCACCAGCAGAGATTGGCTTGCGGGTAATCAGCCCCAGCATTTT. Its translation is CATSRDWLAGNQPQHF.

This clonotype was seen ten or more times. The chain employs TRBV20-1 and TRBJ2-7, with 8 nucleotides matching TRBD1. The CDR3 spans 14 residues. From germline, CDR1 is DFQATT and CDR2 SNEGSKA (reference sequence). V lost 3 bases to trimming and J lost 3 bases; unmatched junction nucleotides: 7. The CDR3 nucleotides read TGCAGTGCTAGTAGGACAGGGTCGGTCTACGAGCAGTACTTC. Encoded protein: CSASRTGSVYEQYF.

This clonotype was counted many times. The chain carries TRBV25-1 and TRBJ1-4, with a possible D match to TRBD1 (6 bases). This CDR3 comprises 13 residues. Per the germline V gene, CDR1 is MGHDK and CDR2 is SYGVNS. V was clipped by 5 bases and J by 5 bases, with 9 bases between them. The CDR3 DNA sequence: TGTGCCAGCAGTCGGACAGCAAATGAAAAACTGTTTTTT. Protein product: CASSRTANEKLFF. The entire variable domain, with the rest obtained from reference TRBV25-1 and TRBJ1-4, is as follows: EADIYQTPRYLVIGTGKKITLECSQTMGHDKMYWYQQDPGMELHLIHYSYGVNSTEKGDLSSESTVSRIRTEHFPLTLESARPSHTSQYLCASSRTANEKLFFGSGTQLSVL.

The rearrangement links TRBV2 to TRBJ2-1, with 8 bases that match TRBD1. The germline V gene encodes CDR1 SNHLY and CDR2 FYNNEI. The CDR3 spans 15 residues. The V gene end was trimmed by 3 bases and the J gene end by 5 bases; junction bases not matched to a gene: 6. The CDR3 sequence: CASSEQGAIDNEQFF. The DNA for the CDR3 is TGTGCCAGCAGTGAGCAGGGGGCTATAGACAATGAGCAGTTCTTC.

V usage is TRBV7-9 and J usage is TRBJ1-3; TRBD1 matches at 7 bases. The germline gives CDR1 SEHNR, CDR2 FQNEAQ (reference sequence). V shed 6 bases, J shed 7 bases, and the junction held 9 bases outside the gene matches. The CDR3 is made up of 14 amino acids. Here the CDR3 reads CASSTTTGQNTIYF. CDR3 DNA: TGTGCCAGCAGTACAACGACGGGACAGAACACCATATATTTT. The full variable domain, in which reference TRBV7-9 and TRBJ1-3 provide the parts outside the CDR3, is DTGVSQNPRHKITKRGQNVTFRCDPISEHNRLYWYRQTLGQGPEFLTYFQNEAQLEKSRLLSDRFSAERPKGSFSTLEIQRTEQGDSAMYLCASSTTTGQNTIYFGEGSWLTVV.

This clonotype was seen at least ten times. This chain joins TRBV7-9 and TRBJ1-4, with D possibly matching TRBD1 (5 bases). V gave up 2 bases and J gave up 6 bases, with 13 bases separating them. This CDR3 contains 15 residues. Germline-derived CDR1 and CDR2 are SEHNR and FQNEAQ (reference sequence). CDR3 in amino acids: CASSLSWGYDEKLFF. In DNA form, the CDR3 reads TGTGCCAGCAGCTTATCGTGGGGCTACGATGAAAAACTGTTTTTT.

This clonotype was detected once. This rearrangement joins TRBV15 to TRBJ2-6, with D unclear. With 1 base removed from V and 1 base from J, the gap between germline ends came to 8 bases. Germline assignment: CDR1 LNHNV and CDR2 YYDKDF (reference sequence). This CDR3 is built from 16 residues. The CDR3 protein is CATSRVVESGANVLTF. The CDR3 DNA reads as TGTGCCACCAGCAGAGTTGTGGAGTCTGGGGCCAACGTCCTGACTTTC. The full variable domain, completed using reference TRBV15 and TRBJ2-6, is DAMVIQNPRYQVTQFGKPVTLSCSQTLNHNVMYWYQQKSSQAPKLLFHYYDKDFNNEADTPDNFQSRRPNTSFCFLDIRSPGLGDTAMYLCATSRVVESGANVLTFGAGSRLTVL.

This clonotype was seen many times. The genes are TRBV7-3 and TRBJ2-5; no clear D gene. Germline loops: CDR1 SGHTA, CDR2 FQGTGA. CDR3 length equals 13 residues. V was cut by 4 bases and J by 1 base, with 7 bases left in between. CDR3 residues: CASSYGTQETQYF. CDR3 nucleotides: TGTGCCAGCAGCTACGGCACCCAAGAGACCCAGTACTTC.

This clonotype was detected ten times or more. The rearrangement joins TRBV29-1 to TRBJ2-7, with TRBD2 identical over 10 bases. The V segment lost 4 bases and the J segment 3 bases; nucleotides outside the gene matches: 6. This CDR3 has 14 residues. In germline, CDR1 is SQVTM, CDR2 ANQGSEA. The CDR3 nucleotides read TGCAGCGTTGTACTAGCGGGGACGATCTACGAGCAGTACTTC. It is translated as CSVVLAGTIYEQYF.

This clonotype was counted ten times or more. The chain uses TRBV4-1 and TRBJ1-5; D perhaps matches TRBD1 (6 bases). The V end was cut by 2 bases, the J end by 5 bases, with 16 bases between. The germline V gene has CDR1 MGHRA and CDR2 YSYEKL. The CDR3 loop spans 16 amino acids. The chain's CDR3 is CASSQQDTGGHQPQHF. CDR3 DNA: TGCGCCAGCAGCCAACAAGATACCGGGGGGCATCAGCCCCAGCATTTT.

This clonotype has at least ten counts. CDR3 region: CGFSGTLNTIYF. CDR3 bases: TGCGGGTTTTCCGGGACTCTAAACACCATATATTTT. The rearrangement uses TRBV29-1 and TRBJ1-3, with D perhaps matching TRBD1 (5 bases). The CDR3 sequence is 12 residues long. Germline V lookup: CDR1 SQVTM, CDR2 ANQGSEA.

On this clonotype itself: A much larger clone differs by one base, so this may be a read error. The genes are TRBV4-2 and TRBJ1-5, with 7 nucleotides matching TRBD1. V lost 6 bases to trimming and J lost 5 bases; unmatched junction nucleotides: 13. The CDR3 is made up of 16 amino acids. Germline V CDR1 and CDR2: LGHNA, YNFKEQ. The CDR3 is CASSFTSRQGDQPQHF. As DNA, the CDR3 is TGTGCCAGCAGTTTCACAAGCAGACAGGGCGATCAGCCCCAGCATTTT.